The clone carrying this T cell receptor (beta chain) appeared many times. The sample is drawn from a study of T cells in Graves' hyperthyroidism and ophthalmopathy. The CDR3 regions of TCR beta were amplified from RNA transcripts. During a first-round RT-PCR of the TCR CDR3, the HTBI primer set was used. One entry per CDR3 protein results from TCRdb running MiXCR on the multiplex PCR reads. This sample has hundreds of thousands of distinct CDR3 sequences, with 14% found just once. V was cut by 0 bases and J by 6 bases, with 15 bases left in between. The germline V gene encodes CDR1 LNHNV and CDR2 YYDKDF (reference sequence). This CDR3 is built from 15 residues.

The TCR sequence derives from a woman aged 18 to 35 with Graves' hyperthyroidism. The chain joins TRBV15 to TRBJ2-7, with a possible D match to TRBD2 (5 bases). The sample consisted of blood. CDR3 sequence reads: CATSRDRGGGSEQYF. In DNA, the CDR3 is TGTGCCACCAGCAGAGATCGCGGAGGTGGATCCGAGCAGTACTTC.